Below, 30 T cell receptor beta chains from the same sample are listed, as sequenced in a study of siplizumab effects on memory and regulatory T cells. TCRdb's table, derived via immunoSEQ multiplex PCR, lists solely in-frame clones and lacks some. The table records more than 75,000 clones, approximately 94% of them present only once. Sequences were obtained from CD8+ T cells sorted from blood. These receptors all come from a human donor in good health.

The chain links TRBV5-4 to TRBJ1-6; no clear D. This CDR3 is built from 13 residues. The ends were cut back, 4 bases at V and 7 bases at J, with 9 bases in the middle. Germline V gives CDR1 SGHNT, CDR2 YYREEE (reference sequence). CDR3 coding DNA: TGTGCCAGCAGCCCTGTAGGCAATTCACCCCTCCACTTT. It encodes CASSPVGNSPLHF.

The J gene is TRBJ2-7, the V gene TRBV13; 8 nucleotides agree with TRBD1. Germline V gene sequence: CDR1 PRHDT, CDR2 FYEKMQ (reference sequence). The CDR3 consists of 14 residues. The ends lost 3 bases at V and 0 bases at J; junction bases unmatched: 1. DNA for the CDR3: TGTGCCAGCAGCTTTCAGGGGGCCTCCTACGAGCAGTACTTC. This sequence encodes CASSFQGASYEQYF.

The chain employs TRBV25-1 and TRBJ2-1, with D possibly matching TRBD2 (5 bases). The CDR3 is 16 residues long. Germline V lookup: CDR1 MGHDK, CDR2 SYGVNS. Trimming removed 1 base at V and 5 bases at J, with 15 bases between. The CDR3, as DNA: TGTGCCAGCAGTGAATTCGGTACTAGATACGACAATGAGCAGTTCTTC. It encodes CASSEFGTRYDNEQFF.

This rearrangement joins TRBV6-5 to TRBJ2-2; D is unresolved. V was cut by 0 bases and J by 15 bases, with 14 bases left in between. CDR3 length: 13 residues. In germline, CDR1 is MNHEY, CDR2 SVGAGI. The CDR3 region has the DNA TGTGCCAGCAGTTACTCGATCGCGGAGAATTTGTTTTTT. It is translated as CASSYSIAENLFF.

Here the CDR3 DNA reads TGTGCCAGCTCACCAGCGGGGGGCCCGTACAATGAGCAGTTCTTC. It codes for CASSPAGGPYNEQFF. This rearrangement joins TRBV18 to TRBJ2-1, with 8 bases that match TRBD2. The trim removed 2 bases at V and 4 bases at J, leaving 4 bases unmatched. From germline, CDR1 is KGHSH and CDR2 LQKENI. This CDR3 is 15 amino acids long.

The chain is built from TRBV5-1 and TRBJ1-4; 7 bases line up with TRBD1. V was clipped by 5 bases and J by 2 bases; unmatched bases: 0. Germline CDR1 reads SGHRS; CDR2 reads YFSETQ. This CDR3 comprises 13 residues. The CDR3 sequence: CASRDRTNEKLFF. In DNA form, the CDR3 reads TGCGCCAGCAGGGACAGGACTAATGAAAAACTGTTTTTT.

This sequence joins TRBV19 and TRBJ1-5; no clear D gene. This CDR3 region has 13 residues. The germline V and J ends were trimmed by 6 bases and 2 bases, with 8 bases remaining between them. Germline V gives CDR1 LNHDA, CDR2 SQIVND (reference sequence). CDR3 bases: TGTGCCAGTAGAGGGCAGCGCAATCAGCCCCAGCATTTT. This gives the protein CASRGQRNQPQHF.

This chain uses TRBV7-9 with TRBJ2-7; D could derive from TRBD1 or TRBD2 (5 bases each). CDR3 length: 13 residues. The germline CDR1 and CDR2 sequences are SEHNR and FQNEAQ (reference sequence). V shed 5 bases and J shed 2 bases, with 10 bases lying between them. CDR3 DNA sequence: TGTGCCAGCAGCCCCGGGACCCCCTACGAGCAGTACTTC. This sequence encodes CASSPGTPYEQYF.

V and J are TRBV7-2 and TRBJ2-7; D is undetermined. Germline-derived CDR1 and CDR2 are SGHTA and FQGNSA. The CDR3 has 15 residues. V was shortened by 3 bases and J by 4 bases, with 16 bases between the two germline ends. CDR3 nucleotides: TGTGCCAGCAGCTTGGTGGCGAGTCTCGAGTACGAGCAGTACTTC. The encoded protein is CASSLVASLEYEQYF.

CDR3 sequence: CASSYRGYEQYF. The CDR3, as DNA: TGTGCCAGCAGTTACAGGGGTTACGAGCAGTACTTC. The chain joins TRBV6-5 to TRBJ2-7; D is possibly TRBD1 (5 bases). The germline CDR1 and CDR2 sequences are MNHEY and SVGAGI. The CDR3 is 12 amino acids. Trimming pared 2 bases from V and 4 bases from J, leaving 6 bases between.

The V gene is TRBV19, the J gene TRBJ2-7, with D unclear. The CDR3 is made up of 13 amino acids. Germline V gene lookup returns CDR1 LNHDA and CDR2 SQIVND (reference sequence). With 3 bases removed from V and 6 bases from J, the gap between germline ends came to 12 bases. DNA for the CDR3: TGTGCCAGTAGTATCTCCTCCAGTCGCGAGCAGTACTTC. Translating it yields CASSISSSREQYF.

This clone was observed a few times. The chain uses TRBV7-9 and TRBJ2-7, with D perhaps TRBD1 (6 bases). Trimming removed 5 bases from V and 3 bases from J, with 14 bases in between. The CDR3 is 14 residues long. Germline-derived CDR1 and CDR2 are SEHNR and FQNEAQ (reference sequence). The CDR3 loop reads CASSPGVEFYEQYF. CDR3 nucleotides: TGTGCCAGCAGCCCAGGGGTCGAGTTCTACGAGCAGTACTTC.

The rearrangement uses TRBV4-1 and TRBJ1-1; D gene uncertain. Germline assignment: CDR1 MGHRA and CDR2 YSYEKL. V gave up 1 base and J gave up 5 bases, with 8 bases separating them. The CDR3 totals 13 residues. CDR3 bases: TGCGCCAGCAGCCAAGGAGTCGCGACTGAAGCTTTCTTT. It encodes CASSQGVATEAFF.

The J gene is TRBJ2-1, the V gene TRBV7-9, with TRBD2 as a possible D gene (5 bases). V gave up 5 bases and J gave up 4 bases, with 9 bases separating them. CDR3 size: 13 residues. The germline gives CDR1 SEHNR, CDR2 FQNEAQ (reference sequence). The CDR3: CASSQVAYNEQFF. CDR3 nucleotides: TGTGCCAGCAGCCAGGTAGCGTACAATGAGCAGTTCTTC. Based on the CDR3 plus reference TRBV7-9 and TRBJ2-1, the full variable domain is DTGVSQNPRHKITKRGQNVTFRCDPISEHNRLYWYRQTLGQGPEFLTYFQNEAQLEKSRLLSDRFSAERPKGSFSTLEIQRTEQGDSAMYLCASSQVAYNEQFFGPGTRLTVL.

The chain has TRBV4-1 and TRBJ1-6; D not resolved. With 0 bases removed from V and 1 base from J, the gap between germline ends came to 7 bases. CDR1 and CDR2 from the germline V gene are MGHRA and YSYEKL. The CDR3 contains 16 residues. The DNA of the CDR3 is TGCGCCAGCAGCCAAGATAAGCCGTCCTATAATTCACCCCTCCACTTT. It is translated as CASSQDKPSYNSPLHF.

This clone was recorded once. The chain uses TRBV9 and TRBJ1-1; 8 nucleotides line up with TRBD1. V was pared by 0 bases and J by 3 bases, with 4 bases of the junction left unmatched. CDR1 and CDR2 from the germline V gene are SGDLS and YYNGEE. CDR3 length: 15 residues. This CDR3 is CASSVADREDTEAFF. The CDR3 DNA is TGTGCCAGCAGCGTAGCGGACAGGGAGGACACTGAAGCTTTCTTT.

J is TRBJ1-6 and V is TRBV5-8; TRBD1 matches 8 bases. This CDR3 has 16 residues. Germline CDR1 is SGHTS and CDR2 is YDEGEE. The V segment lost 3 bases and the J segment 10 bases; nucleotides outside the gene matches: 12. The DNA of the CDR3 is TGTGCCAGCAGCTACGACAGGGGAGACTTCATCTCACCCCTCCACTTT. Its protein is CASSYDRGDFISPLHF. Together with reference TRBV5-8 and TRBJ1-6, the CDR3 gives the full variable domain: EAGVTQSPTHLIKTRGQQATLRCSPISGHTSVYWYQQALGLGLQFLLWYDEGEERNRGNFPPRFSGRQFPNYSSELNVNALELEDSALYLCASSYDRGDFISPLHFGNGTRLTVT.

V usage is TRBV9 and J usage is TRBJ2-7; possible D gene TRBD1, 5 bases. The ends were cut back, 4 bases at V and 5 bases at J, with 16 bases in the middle. This CDR3 has 14 residues. Germline-derived CDR1 and CDR2 are SGDLS and YYNGEE. The CDR3 DNA reads TGTGCCAGCAGCCCTGGTGGGGCCCCCCACGAGCAGTACTTC. As protein: CASSPGGAPHEQYF.

The chain carries TRBV30 and TRBJ1-6; a possible D gene is TRBD1 (6 bases). This CDR3 spans 15 amino acids. V lost 5 bases, J lost 0 bases, and 11 bases lay in between. The V gene's germline CDR1 is GTSNPN and CDR2 SVGIG (reference sequence). The CDR3 loop is CAWETGSSYNSPLHF. CDR3 in DNA: TGTGCCTGGGAGACAGGTAGCTCCTATAATTCACCCCTCCACTTT. The whole variable domain, filled in from reference TRBV30 and TRBJ1-6, reads SQTIHQWPATLVQPVGSPLSLECTVEGTSNPNLYWYRQAAGRGLQLLFYSVGIGQISSEVPQNLSASRPQDRQFILSSKKLLLSDSGFYLCAWETGSSYNSPLHFGNGTRLTVT.

The chain employs TRBV6-5 and TRBJ1-1; tentatively, D is TRBD1 (6 bases). The V end was cut by 0 bases, the J end by 2 bases, with 10 bases between. Germline-derived CDR1 and CDR2 are MNHEY and SVGAGI. The CDR3 extends over 15 amino acids. This CDR3 reads CASSYSGTLNTEAFF. Here the CDR3 DNA reads TGTGCCAGCAGTTACTCGGGGACACTTAACACTGAAGCTTTCTTT.

The chain links TRBV30 to TRBJ1-4, with D perhaps matching TRBD1 (6 bases). CDR1 and CDR2 (germline): GTSNPN, SVGIG (reference sequence). The CDR3 spans 12 residues. The V end was cut by 5 bases, the J end by 4 bases, with 8 bases between. The CDR3 nucleotides are TGTGCCTGGGGACAGATTAATGAAAAACTGTTTTTT. It encodes CAWGQINEKLFF.

This clone was observed a handful of times. This rearrangement joins TRBV7-2 to TRBJ1-1; TRBD1 matches 7 bases. This CDR3 has 15 amino acids. Germline trimming cut 0 bases from V and 3 bases from J; bases unmatched to any gene: 4. Germline values: CDR1 SGHTA, CDR2 FQGNSA. The CDR3 bases are TGTGCCAGCAGCTTAGCAGGGGGCCTGGACACTGAAGCTTTCTTT. Amino acid sequence: CASSLAGGLDTEAFF.

The V and J genes are TRBV9 and TRBJ2-7; a weak D match, TRBD2 (5 bases). Trimming shortened V by 3 bases and J by 3 bases, and 16 bases separated the two germline ends. Germline V gene sequence: CDR1 SGDLS, CDR2 YYNGEE. The CDR3 contains 15 residues. CDR3 loop: CASSAADGMGYEQYF. In DNA, the CDR3 is TGTGCCAGCAGCGCAGCGGATGGGATGGGCTACGAGCAGTACTTC.

The V call is TRBV19, the J call TRBJ2-7; no definite D call. CDR1 and CDR2 from the germline V gene are LNHDA and SQIVND (reference sequence). The V gene lost 5 bases and the J gene lost 5 bases, with 10 bases spanning the gap. There are 12 residues in the CDR3. The DNA of the CDR3 is TGTGCCAGTAGTTCCTACTCAAACGAGCAGTACTTC. It translates to CASSSYSNEQYF.

This chain joins TRBV6-6 and TRBJ2-7; D is perhaps TRBD1 (6 bases). Germline V gene sequence: CDR1 MNHNY, CDR2 SVGAGI (reference sequence). V was clipped by 7 bases and J by 2 bases, with 15 bases between them. CDR3 length: 14 amino acids. The CDR3 DNA sequence: TGTGCCAGCACCCAAACGGACAGCACCTACGAGCAGTACTTC. This translates into CASTQTDSTYEQYF.

The rearrangement links TRBV15 to TRBJ2-6, with no clear D. The CDR3 is 13 residues long. Germline V lookup: CDR1 LNHNV, CDR2 YYDKDF (reference sequence). Trimming stripped 8 bases from V and 0 bases from J, with 5 bases between. The CDR3 is CATGSSGANVLTF. The CDR3 DNA follows: TGTGCCACCGGCTCCTCTGGGGCCAACGTCCTGACTTTC.

The genes are TRBV6-5 and TRBJ1-6, with D perhaps TRBD1 (6 bases). There are 15 residues in the CDR3. Trimming stripped 4 bases from V and 10 bases from J, with 17 bases between. Per germline, CDR1 MNHEY and CDR2 SVGAGI. As DNA, the CDR3 is TGTGCCAGCAGTTCCTCTACAGGGTTTGGATCACCCCTCCACTTT. Translated: CASSSSTGFGSPLHF.

This rearrangement joins TRBV6-5 to TRBJ2-7; D is unresolved. The CDR3 length is 14 residues. Germline values: CDR1 MNHEY, CDR2 SVGAGI. Deletions cut 4 bases from V and 0 bases from J, with 10 bases between. CDR3 sequence reads: CASSWRMLSYEQYF. The CDR3 DNA follows: TGTGCCAGCAGTTGGCGGATGCTCTCCTACGAGCAGTACTTC.

J is TRBJ1-3 and V is TRBV5-8; 12 nucleotides agree with TRBD1. The length of the CDR3 is 15 residues. Germline V gene lookup returns CDR1 SGHTS and CDR2 YDEGEE. With 5 bases clipped from V and 2 bases from J, the junction kept 2 bases outside the gene matches. The CDR3 coding sequence is TGTGCCAGCAGAAGGGACAGGGGGCCTGGAAACACCATATATTTT. Protein product: CASRRDRGPGNTIYF.

This clone was detected only once. The CDR3 reads CASSVQREGQNTGELFF. CDR3 bases: TGTGCCAGCAGCGTCCAGCGGGAGGGCCAAAACACCGGGGAGCTGTTTTTT. This rearrangement joins TRBV9 to TRBJ2-2, with 10 positions matching TRBD2. V was clipped by 2 bases and J by 2 bases; unmatched bases: 6. CDR1 and CDR2 (germline): SGDLS, YYNGEE. The CDR3 totals 17 residues.